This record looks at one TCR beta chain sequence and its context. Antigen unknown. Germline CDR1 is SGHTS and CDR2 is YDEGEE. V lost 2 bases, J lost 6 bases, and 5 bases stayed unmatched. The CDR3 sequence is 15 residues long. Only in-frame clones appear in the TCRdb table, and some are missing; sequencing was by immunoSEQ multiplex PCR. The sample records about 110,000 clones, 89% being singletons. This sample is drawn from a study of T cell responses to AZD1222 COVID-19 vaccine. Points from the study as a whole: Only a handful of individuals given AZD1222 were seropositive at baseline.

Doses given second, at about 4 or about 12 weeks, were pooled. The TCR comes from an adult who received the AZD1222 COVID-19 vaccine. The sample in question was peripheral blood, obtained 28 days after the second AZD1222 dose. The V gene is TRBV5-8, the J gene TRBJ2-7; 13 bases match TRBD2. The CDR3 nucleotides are TGTGCCAGCAGCTTAGGACTAGCGGGAGTTTTCGAGCAGTACTTC. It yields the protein CASSLGLAGVFEQYF.